The clone carrying this T cell receptor (beta chain) is a singleton in its sample. Its antigen is still unknown. Germline V CDR1 and CDR2: SGDLS, YYNGEE. The CDR3 covers 16 residues. V lost 0 bases, J lost 7 bases, and 16 bases lay in between. This record comes from a study of cytomegalovirus exposure and HLA in healthy donors. Study results and limitations: Researchers reported in a later analysis that a missense DCLRE1C variant was tied to TCR beta V- and J-gene trimming. According to a later analysis, most TCR beta chains associated with CMV appeared HLA-restricted.

The PCR was carried out with 60 Vbeta primers and 13 Jbeta primers. The data were produced by immunoSEQ multiplex PCR, yet TCRdb's version contains in-frame clones alone and is incomplete. The profile shows approximately 110,000 clones, around 78% of them singletons. All the people who gave samples were healthy bone marrow donors. Although they were nominally healthy when sampled, donors likely had unrecorded immune exposures. This receptor was taken from a man aged 55 to 70 in good health and CMV-seropositive. Source material: PBMCs. The chain has TRBV9 and TRBJ1-4; maybe TRBD1 (5 bases). CDR3 in DNA: TGTGCCAGCAGCGTAGTAGAGGACCCAAGGGGTGAAAAACTGTTTTTT. The encoded protein is CASSVVEDPRGEKLFF.